Below, 18 T cell receptor beta chains from the same sample are listed, as sequenced in a study of control samples from healthy donors and cancer patients. Using immunoSEQ multiplex PCR, the repertoire was profiled, and TCRdb retains in-frame clones only, with some absent. The sample has 85,000 to 95,000 clones, roughly four fifths seen once. The sequenced material came from blood. Every receptor here comes from a woman in her sixties or seventies in good health.

This clone was seen only once. The chain has TRBV14 and TRBJ2-1; TRBD2 agrees at 8 bases. The CDR3 contains 16 residues. Trimming took 6 bases from V and 5 from J; bases not matched to a gene: 12. Germline values: CDR1 SGHDN, CDR2 FVKESK. The CDR3 here is CASSPWTGGPNNEQFF. The CDR3 nucleotides read TGTGCCAGCAGTCCGTGGACGGGAGGGCCCAACAATGAGCAGTTCTTC.

V is TRBV2 and J is TRBJ1-1; 8 nucleotides line up with TRBD1. The CDR3 is 16 residues long. The germline V gene has CDR1 SNHLY and CDR2 FYNNEI. V was clipped by 1 base and J by 4 bases; unmatched bases: 8. CDR3 nucleotides: TGTGCCAGCAGTGAAGACAGGGGGGGAAGGAGCACTGAAGCTTTCTTT. This sequence encodes CASSEDRGGRSTEAFF.

The V gene is TRBV4-1, the J gene TRBJ2-7, with 9 bases lining up with TRBD2. The CDR3 is 18 amino acids. CDR1 MGHRA and CDR2 YSYEKL come from the germline V gene. The trim removed 2 bases at V and 1 base at J, leaving 12 bases unmatched. The CDR3 loop reads CASSQTPVTREGSYEQYF. The CDR3 region has the DNA TGCGCCAGCAGCCAAACCCCCGTGACGCGGGAGGGGTCCTACGAGCAGTACTTC.

The gene calls are TRBV13 and TRBJ2-3, with 7 bases aligning to TRBD2. J gave up 2 bases and V 8 bases, and 10 bases lay outside the gene matches. This CDR3 is 15 amino acids long. Looked up from germline, CDR1 is PRHDT and CDR2 is FYEKMQ (reference sequence). The CDR3 DNA sequence: TGTGCCAGCCGGGGATGGGGGGGGAACACAGATACGCAGTATTTT. Encoded protein: CASRGWGGNTDTQYF.

The chain links TRBV7-2 to TRBJ2-5; D gene ambiguous. This CDR3 has 13 residues. Germline-derived CDR1 and CDR2 are SGHTA and FQGNSA. V lost 5 bases to trimming and J lost 4 bases, with 11 bases between them. This CDR3 is CASSTGTIETQYF. The DNA for the CDR3 is TGTGCCAGCAGCACCGGAACGATAGAGACCCAGTACTTC.

The chain carries TRBV3-1 (or the pseudogene TRBV3-2) and TRBJ1-2, with D unclear. Germline V gene data show CDR1 as LGHDT and CDR2 as YNNKEL (reference sequence). CDR3 length: 13 amino acids. Trimming shortened V by 1 base and J by 3 bases, and 6 bases separated the two germline ends. The DNA of the CDR3 is TGTGCCAGCAGCCAAGTCAGAGACTATGGCTACACCTTC. It encodes CASSQVRDYGYTF.

V and J are TRBV11-3 and TRBJ2-1; 12 nucleotides align to TRBD2. V shed 1 base, J shed 8 bases, and the junction held 3 bases outside the gene matches. CDR1 and CDR2 from the germline V gene are SGHNT and YENEEA. CDR3 size: 15 residues. The CDR3, as DNA: TGTGCCAGCAGCTTAGGACTAGCGGGAGTCTATGAGCAGTTCTTC. Its protein product is CASSLGLAGVYEQFF.

This clone is a singleton in its sample. The chain is built from TRBV27 and TRBJ1-5, with D possibly matching TRBD1 (6 bases). The CDR3 totals 14 residues. Germline assignment: CDR1 MNHEY and CDR2 SMNVEV (reference sequence). Trimming cost V 2 bases and J 7 bases, with 12 bases left between them. CDR3 sequence reads: CASSLMGGRQPQHF. CDR3 nucleotides: TGTGCCAGCAGTTTAATGGGGGGCAGGCAGCCCCAGCATTTT.

The sample holds a few counts of this clone. The chain links TRBV5-4 to TRBJ2-1; 8 nucleotides agree with TRBD2. CDR1 SGHNT and CDR2 YYREEE come from the germline V gene (reference sequence). The junction had 4 bases not matched to a gene; V was cut back by 1 base and J by 1 base. The CDR3 runs to 16 residues. The CDR3 reads CASSLYGGRSYNEQFF. The CDR3 DNA is TGTGCCAGCAGCTTGTACGGCGGGAGGTCCTACAATGAGCAGTTCTTC.

This chain links TRBV6-5 with TRBJ1-2; TRBD1 is a possible D gene (5 bases). Between the trimmed V and J ends, which lost 8 bases and 3 bases, there was a span of 10 bases. The CDR3 is made up of 12 amino acids. Germline V gene sequence: CDR1 MNHEY, CDR2 SVGAGI. CDR3 sequence: CASGRADYGYTF. Written as DNA, the CDR3 is TGTGCCAGCGGCAGGGCGGACTATGGCTACACCTTC.

The gene calls are TRBV7-9 and TRBJ2-5; D gene unclear. Trimming cost V 7 bases and J 2 bases, with 14 bases left between them. This CDR3 region has 14 residues. CDR1 is SEHNR and CDR2 is FQNEAQ in the germline V gene (reference sequence). CDR3 sequence: CASNGGTEQETQYF. The CDR3 DNA follows: TGTGCCAGCAACGGTGGCACGGAACAAGAGACCCAGTACTTC.

This clone appeared once. The chain joins TRBV19 to TRBJ2-7; D gene ambiguous. Deletions cut 2 bases from V and 3 bases from J, with 11 bases between. The length of the CDR3 is 14 residues. The germline gives CDR1 LNHDA, CDR2 SQIVND (reference sequence). CDR3 residues: CASSIWAGFYEQYF. As DNA, the CDR3 is TGTGCCAGTAGTATATGGGCAGGTTTCTACGAGCAGTACTTC.

This clone is labeled as medium-sized. This chain joins TRBV7-9 and TRBJ2-7, with 10 bases that match TRBD2. The germline V gene has CDR1 SEHNR and CDR2 FQNEAQ (reference sequence). V lost 6 bases and J lost 5; bases outside the gene matches: 10. The CDR3 has 15 residues. CDR3 protein: CASSLPSGRLDEQYF. CDR3 bases: TGTGCCAGCAGTCTCCCTAGCGGGAGACTGGACGAGCAGTACTTC.

This chain joins TRBV9 and TRBJ2-1; no clear D. Trimming pared 4 bases from V and 6 bases from J, leaving 8 bases between. Germline V gene sequence: CDR1 SGDLS, CDR2 YYNGEE. The CDR3 consists of 12 residues. CDR3 DNA sequence: TGTGCCAGCAGCTTCTGGGGCAATGAGCAGTTCTTC. Protein sequence: CASSFWGNEQFF.

Regarding this clone: Other nucleotide sequences in the sample specify the same CDR3. The chain carries TRBV7-2 and TRBJ2-5; no clear D gene. V was trimmed by 0 bases and J by 2 bases, leaving 7 bases between them. This CDR3 is 14 amino acids long. CDR1 is SGHTA and CDR2 is FQGNSA in the germline V gene. CDR3 nucleotides: TGTGCCAGCAGCTTAGCGGGCCTTCAAGAGACCCAGTACTTC. Translating it yields CASSLAGLQETQYF.

The V call is TRBV5-1, the J call TRBJ2-7, with TRBD1 identical over 8 bases. V lost 2 bases and J lost 4; bases outside the gene matches: 5. Germline lookup yields CDR1 SGHRS and CDR2 YFSETQ. The length of the CDR3 is 14 residues. The CDR3 DNA reads as TGCGCCAGCAGCTTCCAGGGGGCCAGGTACGAGCAGTACTTC. Encoded protein: CASSFQGARYEQYF.

This rearrangement joins TRBV7-2 to TRBJ1-6; D not resolved. This CDR3 is 15 amino acids long. The germline V gene encodes CDR1 SGHTA and CDR2 FQGNSA. Trimming left V 1 base short and J 5 bases short, with 9 bases between. CDR3 coding DNA: TGTGCCAGCAGCTTAGTGGCAGGCAATAATTCACCCCTCCACTTT. It codes for CASSLVAGNNSPLHF.

This clone showed up just once. The J gene is TRBJ1-1, the V gene TRBV4-1; D is unresolved. Trimming removed 3 bases at V and 2 bases at J, with 13 bases between. Germline V lookup: CDR1 MGHRA, CDR2 YSYEKL. The CDR3 extends over 15 amino acids. In DNA form, the CDR3 reads TGCGCCAGCAGCCAGCGGGCGGCCTTCAACACTGAAGCTTTCTTT. This codes for CASSQRAAFNTEAFF.